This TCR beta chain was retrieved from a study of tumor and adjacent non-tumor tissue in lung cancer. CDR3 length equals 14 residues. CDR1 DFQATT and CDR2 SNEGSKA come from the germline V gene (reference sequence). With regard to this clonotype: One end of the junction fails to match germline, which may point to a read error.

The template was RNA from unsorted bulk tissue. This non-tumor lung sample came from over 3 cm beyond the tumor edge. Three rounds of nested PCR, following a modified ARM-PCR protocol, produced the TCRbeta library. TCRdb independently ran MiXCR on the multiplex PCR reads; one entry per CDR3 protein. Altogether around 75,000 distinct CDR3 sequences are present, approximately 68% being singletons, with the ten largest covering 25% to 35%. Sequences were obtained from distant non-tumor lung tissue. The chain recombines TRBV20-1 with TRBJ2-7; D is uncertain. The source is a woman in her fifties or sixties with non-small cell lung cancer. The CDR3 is CSASGLASSYVQYF. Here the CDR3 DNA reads TGCAGTGCTAGCGGCCTCGCCAGCTCCTACGTGCAGTACTTC.